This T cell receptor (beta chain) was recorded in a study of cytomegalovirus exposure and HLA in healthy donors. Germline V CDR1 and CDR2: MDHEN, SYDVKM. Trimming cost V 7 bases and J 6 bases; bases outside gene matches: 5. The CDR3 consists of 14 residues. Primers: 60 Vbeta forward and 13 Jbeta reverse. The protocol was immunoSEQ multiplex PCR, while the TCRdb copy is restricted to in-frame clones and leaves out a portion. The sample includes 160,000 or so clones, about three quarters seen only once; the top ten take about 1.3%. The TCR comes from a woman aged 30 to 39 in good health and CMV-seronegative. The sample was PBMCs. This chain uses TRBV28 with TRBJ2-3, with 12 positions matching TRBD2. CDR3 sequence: CASTLAGGPDTQYF. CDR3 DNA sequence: TGTGCCAGCACCCTAGCGGGGGGGCCCGATACGCAGTATTTT.